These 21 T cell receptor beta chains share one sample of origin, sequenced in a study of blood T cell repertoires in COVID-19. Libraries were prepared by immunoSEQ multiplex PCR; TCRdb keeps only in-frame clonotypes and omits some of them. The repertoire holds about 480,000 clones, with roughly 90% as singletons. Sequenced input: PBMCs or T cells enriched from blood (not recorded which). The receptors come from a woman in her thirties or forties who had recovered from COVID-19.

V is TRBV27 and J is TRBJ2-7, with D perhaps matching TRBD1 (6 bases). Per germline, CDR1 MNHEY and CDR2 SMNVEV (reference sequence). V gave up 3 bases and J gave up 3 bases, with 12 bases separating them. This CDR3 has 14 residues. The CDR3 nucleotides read TGTGCCAGCAGTTTCCGGGACACTTTCTACGAGCAGTACTTC. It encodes CASSFRDTFYEQYF.

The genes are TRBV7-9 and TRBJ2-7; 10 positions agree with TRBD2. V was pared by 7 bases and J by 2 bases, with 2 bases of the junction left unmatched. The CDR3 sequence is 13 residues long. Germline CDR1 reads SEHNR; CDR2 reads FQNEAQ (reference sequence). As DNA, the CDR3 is TGTGCCAGCAACCTAGCGGGAGCCTACGAGCAGTACTTC. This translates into CASNLAGAYEQYF.

This CDR3 is CASSETSGGYNEQFF. In DNA, the CDR3 is TGTGCCAGTAGTGAGACTAGCGGGGGTTACAATGAGCAGTTCTTC. J is TRBJ2-1 and V is TRBV19, with 12 bases aligning to TRBD2. CDR3 length: 15 residues. Germline assignment: CDR1 LNHDA and CDR2 SQIVND (reference sequence). Germline trimming cut 5 bases from V and 4 bases from J; bases unmatched to any gene: 3.

CDR3 loop: CAISPEDRGLNTEAFF. The CDR3, as DNA: TGTGCCATCAGCCCGGAGGACAGGGGGCTCAACACTGAAGCTTTCTTT. V is TRBV10-3 and J is TRBJ1-1; 11 nucleotides align to TRBD1. Germline CDR1 reads ENHRY; CDR2 reads SYGVKD. V was clipped by 6 bases and J by 2 bases; unmatched bases: 8. There are 16 residues in the CDR3.

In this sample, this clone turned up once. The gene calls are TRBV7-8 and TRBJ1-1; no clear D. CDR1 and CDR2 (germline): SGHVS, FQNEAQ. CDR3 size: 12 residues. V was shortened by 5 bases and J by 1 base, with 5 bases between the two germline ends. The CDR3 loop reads CASSPRNTEAFF. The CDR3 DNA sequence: TGTGCCAGCAGCCCCCGGAACACTGAAGCTTTCTTT. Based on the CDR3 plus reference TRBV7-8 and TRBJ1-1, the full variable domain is GAGVSQSPRYKVAKRGQDVALRCDPISGHVSLFWYQQALGQGPEFLTYFQNEAQLDKSGLPSDRFFAERPEGSVSTLKIQRTQQEDSAVYLCASSPRNTEAFFGQGTRLTVV.

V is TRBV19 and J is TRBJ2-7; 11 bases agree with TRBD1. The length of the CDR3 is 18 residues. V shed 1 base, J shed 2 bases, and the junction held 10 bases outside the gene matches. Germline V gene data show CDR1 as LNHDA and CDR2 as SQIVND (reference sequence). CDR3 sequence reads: CASSIVRTGGAEAYEQYF. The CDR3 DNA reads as TGTGCCAGTAGTATAGTAAGGACAGGGGGCGCGGAGGCCTACGAGCAGTACTTC. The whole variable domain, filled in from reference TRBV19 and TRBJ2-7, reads DGGITQSPKYLFRKEGQNVTLSCEQNLNHDAMYWYRQDPGQGLRLIYYSQIVNDFQKGDIAEGYSVSREKKESFPLTVTSAQKNPTAFYLCASSIVRTGGAEAYEQYFGPGTRLTVT.

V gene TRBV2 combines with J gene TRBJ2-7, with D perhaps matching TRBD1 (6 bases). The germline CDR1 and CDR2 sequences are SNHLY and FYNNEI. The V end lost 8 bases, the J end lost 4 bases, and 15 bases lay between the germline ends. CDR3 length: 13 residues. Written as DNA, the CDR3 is TGTGCCAGCCAAGTTTCCCAGGGGTACGAGCAGTACTTC. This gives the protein CASQVSQGYEQYF. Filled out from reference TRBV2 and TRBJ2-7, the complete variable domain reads EPEVTQTPSHQVTQMGQEVILRCVPISNHLYFYWYRQILGQKVEFLVSFYNNEISEKSEIFDDQFSVERPDGSNFTLKIRSTKLEDSAMYFCASQVSQGYEQYFGPGTRLTVT.

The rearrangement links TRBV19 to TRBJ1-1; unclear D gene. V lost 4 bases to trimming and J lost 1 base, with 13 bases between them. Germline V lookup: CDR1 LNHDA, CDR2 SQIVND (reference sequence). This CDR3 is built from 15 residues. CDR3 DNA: TGTGCCAGTAGTAAGGTGACAAAACGGAACACTGAAGCTTTCTTT. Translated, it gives CASSKVTKRNTEAFF. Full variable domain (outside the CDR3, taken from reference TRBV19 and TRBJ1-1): DGGITQSPKYLFRKEGQNVTLSCEQNLNHDAMYWYRQDPGQGLRLIYYSQIVNDFQKGDIAEGYSVSREKKESFPLTVTSAQKNPTAFYLCASSKVTKRNTEAFFGQGTRLTVV.

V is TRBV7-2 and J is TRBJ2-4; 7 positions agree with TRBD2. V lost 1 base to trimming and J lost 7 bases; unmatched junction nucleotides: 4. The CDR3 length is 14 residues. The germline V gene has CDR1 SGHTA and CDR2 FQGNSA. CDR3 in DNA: TGTGCCAGCAGCTTAGAGACTAGCAAGAACATTCAGTACTTC. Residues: CASSLETSKNIQYF.

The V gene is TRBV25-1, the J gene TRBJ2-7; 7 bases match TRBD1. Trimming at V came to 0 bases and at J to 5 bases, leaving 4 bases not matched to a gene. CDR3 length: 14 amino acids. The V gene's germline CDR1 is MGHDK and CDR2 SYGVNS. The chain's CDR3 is CASSEYRGHDEQYF. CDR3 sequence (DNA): TGTGCCAGCAGTGAATATAGGGGGCACGACGAGCAGTACTTC.

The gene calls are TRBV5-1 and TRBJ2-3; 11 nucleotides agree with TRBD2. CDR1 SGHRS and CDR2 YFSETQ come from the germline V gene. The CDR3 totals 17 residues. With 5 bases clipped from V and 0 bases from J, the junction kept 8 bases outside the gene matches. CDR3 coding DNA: TGCGCCAGCAGTTCGGGACTAGCGGCTTCTAGCACAGATACGCAGTATTTT. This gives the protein CASSSGLAASSTDTQYF.

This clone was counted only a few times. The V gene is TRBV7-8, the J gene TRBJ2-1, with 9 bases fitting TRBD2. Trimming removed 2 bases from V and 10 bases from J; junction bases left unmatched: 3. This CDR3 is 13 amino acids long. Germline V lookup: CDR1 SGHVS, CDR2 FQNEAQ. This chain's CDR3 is CASSLPSGEEQFF. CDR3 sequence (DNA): TGTGCCAGCAGCTTACCTAGCGGGGAGGAGCAGTTCTTC.

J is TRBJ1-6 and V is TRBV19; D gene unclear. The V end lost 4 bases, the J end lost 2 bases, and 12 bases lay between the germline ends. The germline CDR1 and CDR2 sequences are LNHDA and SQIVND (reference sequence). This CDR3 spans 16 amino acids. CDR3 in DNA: TGTGCCAGTAGTAACTACGGAAACACCTATAATTCACCCCTCCACTTT. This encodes CASSNYGNTYNSPLHF.

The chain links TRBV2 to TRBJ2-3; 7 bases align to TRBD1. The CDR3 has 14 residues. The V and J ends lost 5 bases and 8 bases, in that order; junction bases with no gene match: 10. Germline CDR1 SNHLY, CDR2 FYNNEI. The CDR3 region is CASSPTGDPVTQYF. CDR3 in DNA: TGTGCCAGCAGTCCTACAGGGGACCCTGTTACGCAGTATTTT. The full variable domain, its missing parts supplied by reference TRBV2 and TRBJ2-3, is EPEVTQTPSHQVTQMGQEVILRCVPISNHLYFYWYRQILGQKVEFLVSFYNNEISEKSEIFDDQFSVERPDGSNFTLKIRSTKLEDSAMYFCASSPTGDPVTQYFGPGTRLTVL.

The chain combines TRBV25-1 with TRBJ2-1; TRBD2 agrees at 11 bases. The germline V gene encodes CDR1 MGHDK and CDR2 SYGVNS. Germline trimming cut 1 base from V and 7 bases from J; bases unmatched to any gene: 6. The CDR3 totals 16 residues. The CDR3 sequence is CASSELELAGGNEQFF. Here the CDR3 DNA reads TGTGCCAGCAGTGAATTGGAGTTAGCGGGAGGGAATGAGCAGTTCTTC. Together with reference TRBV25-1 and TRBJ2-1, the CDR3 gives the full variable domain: EADIYQTPRYLVIGTGKKITLECSQTMGHDKMYWYQQDPGMELHLIHYSYGVNSTEKGDLSSESTVSRIRTEHFPLTLESARPSHTSQYLCASSELELAGGNEQFFGPGTRLTVL.

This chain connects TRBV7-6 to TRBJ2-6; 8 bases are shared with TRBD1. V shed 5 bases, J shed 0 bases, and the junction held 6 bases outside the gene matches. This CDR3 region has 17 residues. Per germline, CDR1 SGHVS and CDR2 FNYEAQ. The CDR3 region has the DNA TGTGCCAGCAGCCCCGGACAGGGATACTCTGGGGCCAACGTCCTGACTTTC. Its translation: CASSPGQGYSGANVLTF.

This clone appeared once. DNA for the CDR3: TGTGCCAGCCTAGCTTTGTTCGGGACAGGGAGGACCGGGGAGCTGTTTTTT. It translates to CASLALFGTGRTGELFF. The chain uses TRBV7-6 and TRBJ2-2, with 9 nucleotides matching TRBD1. Per germline, CDR1 SGHVS and CDR2 FNYEAQ. The ends lost 8 bases at V and 5 bases at J; junction bases unmatched: 15. This CDR3 is built from 17 residues.

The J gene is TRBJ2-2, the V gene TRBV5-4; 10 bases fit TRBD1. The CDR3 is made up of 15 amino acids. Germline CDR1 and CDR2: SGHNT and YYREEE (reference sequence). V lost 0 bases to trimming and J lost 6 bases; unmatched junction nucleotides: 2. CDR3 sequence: CASSLVGQGPGELFF. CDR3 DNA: TGTGCCAGCAGCTTGGTGGGACAGGGGCCCGGGGAGCTGTTTTTT. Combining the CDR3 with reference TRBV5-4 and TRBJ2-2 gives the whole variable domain ETGVTQSPTHLIKTRGQQVTLRCSSQSGHNTVSWYQQALGQGPQFIFQYYREEENGRGNFPPRFSGLQFPNYSSELNVNALELDDSALYLCASSLVGQGPGELFFGEGSRLTVL.

The CDR3 sequence: CASSPGIAGGPPYF. CDR3 DNA sequence: TGTGCCAGCAGCCCTGGAATAGCGGGAGGGCCCCCATACTTC. V and J are TRBV11-3 and TRBJ2-5; 11 positions agree with TRBD2. This CDR3 is built from 14 residues. Germline loops: CDR1 SGHNT, CDR2 YENEEA. Trimming removed 5 bases from V and 14 bases from J; junction bases left unmatched: 13.

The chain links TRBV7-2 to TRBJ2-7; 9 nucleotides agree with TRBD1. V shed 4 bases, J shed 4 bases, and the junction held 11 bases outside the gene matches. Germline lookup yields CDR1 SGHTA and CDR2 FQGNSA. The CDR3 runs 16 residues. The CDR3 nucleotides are TGTGCCAGCAGCTCCGGCCCCGGGACAGGGAAATACGAGCAGTACTTC. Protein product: CASSSGPGTGKYEQYF.

CDR3 amino acids: CASRLAGGPSEQYF. The CDR3 region has the DNA TGTGCCAGCCGTCTAGCGGGAGGGCCGAGTGAGCAGTACTTC. V usage is TRBV7-2 and J usage is TRBJ2-7; TRBD2 matches at 12 bases. V lost 8 bases, J lost 7 bases, and 9 bases stayed unmatched. From germline, CDR1 is SGHTA and CDR2 FQGNSA. The CDR3 is 14 amino acids.